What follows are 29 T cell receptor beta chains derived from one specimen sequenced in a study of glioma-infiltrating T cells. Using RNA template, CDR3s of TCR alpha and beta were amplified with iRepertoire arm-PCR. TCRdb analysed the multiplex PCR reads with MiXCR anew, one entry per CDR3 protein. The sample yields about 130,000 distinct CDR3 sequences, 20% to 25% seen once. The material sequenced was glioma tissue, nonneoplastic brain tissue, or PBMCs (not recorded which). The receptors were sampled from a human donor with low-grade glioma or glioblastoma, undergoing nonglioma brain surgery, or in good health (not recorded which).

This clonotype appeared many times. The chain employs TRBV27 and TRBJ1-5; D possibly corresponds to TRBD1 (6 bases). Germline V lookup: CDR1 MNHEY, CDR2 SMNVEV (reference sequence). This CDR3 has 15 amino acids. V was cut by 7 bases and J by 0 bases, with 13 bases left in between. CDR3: CASTPRGDSNQPQHF. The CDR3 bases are TGTGCCAGCACCCCCAGGGGCGATAGCAATCAGCCCCAGCATTTT.

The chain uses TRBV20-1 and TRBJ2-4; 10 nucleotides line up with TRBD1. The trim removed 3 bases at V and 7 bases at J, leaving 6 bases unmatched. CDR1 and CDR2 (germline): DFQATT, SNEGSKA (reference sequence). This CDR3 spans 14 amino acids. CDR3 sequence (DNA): TGCAGTGCTAGGGAGGACAGGGGGTATAACATTCAGTACTTC. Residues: CSAREDRGYNIQYF.

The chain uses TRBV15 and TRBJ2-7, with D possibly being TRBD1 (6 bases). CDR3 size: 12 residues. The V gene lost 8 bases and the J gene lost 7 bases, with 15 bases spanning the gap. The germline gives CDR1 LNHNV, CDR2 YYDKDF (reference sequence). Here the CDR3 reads CATGGDYNEQYV. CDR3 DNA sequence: TGTGCCACCGGGGGCGACTACAATGAGCAGTACGTC.

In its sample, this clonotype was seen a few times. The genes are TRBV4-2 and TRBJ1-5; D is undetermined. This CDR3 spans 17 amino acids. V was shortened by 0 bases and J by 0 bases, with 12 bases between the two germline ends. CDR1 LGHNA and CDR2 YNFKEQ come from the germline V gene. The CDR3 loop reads CASSQDWASYSNQPQHF. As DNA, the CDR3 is TGTGCCAGCAGCCAAGATTGGGCCAGCTATAGCAATCAGCCCCAGCATTTT.

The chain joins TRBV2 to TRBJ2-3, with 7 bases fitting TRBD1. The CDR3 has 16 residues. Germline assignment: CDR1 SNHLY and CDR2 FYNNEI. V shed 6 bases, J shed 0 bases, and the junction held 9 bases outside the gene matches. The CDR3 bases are TGTGCCAGCAGCAACCTCCGGGACAGTAGCACAGATACGCAGTATTTT. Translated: CASSNLRDSSTDTQYF.

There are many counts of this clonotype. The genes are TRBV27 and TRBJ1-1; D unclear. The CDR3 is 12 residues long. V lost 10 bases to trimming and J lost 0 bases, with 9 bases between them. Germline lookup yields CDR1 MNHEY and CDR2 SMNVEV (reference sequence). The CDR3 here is CATKRVNTEAFF. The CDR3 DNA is TGTGCCACCAAGAGGGTGAACACTGAAGCTTTCTTT.

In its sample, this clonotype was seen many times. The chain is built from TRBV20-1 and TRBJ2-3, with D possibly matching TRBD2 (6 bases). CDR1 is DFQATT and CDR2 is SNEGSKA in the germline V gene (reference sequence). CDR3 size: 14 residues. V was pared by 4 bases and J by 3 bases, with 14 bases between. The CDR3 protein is CSAIGTLQTDTQYF. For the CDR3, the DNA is TGCAGTGCTATAGGGACTCTGCAAACAGATACGCAGTATTTT.

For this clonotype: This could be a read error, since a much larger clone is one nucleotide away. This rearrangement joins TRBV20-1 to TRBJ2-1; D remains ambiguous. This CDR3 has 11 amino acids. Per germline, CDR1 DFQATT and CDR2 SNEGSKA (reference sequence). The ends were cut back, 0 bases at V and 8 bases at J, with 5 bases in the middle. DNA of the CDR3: TGCAGTGCTAGAGAGGCCCATGAGCAGTTCTTC. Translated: CSAREAHEQFF.

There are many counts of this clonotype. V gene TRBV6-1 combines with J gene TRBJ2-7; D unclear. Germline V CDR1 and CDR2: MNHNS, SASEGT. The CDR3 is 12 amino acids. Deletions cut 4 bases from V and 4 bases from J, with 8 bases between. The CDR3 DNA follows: TGTGCCAGCAGTGGCGACGGGTACGAGCAGTACGTC. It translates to CASSGDGYEQYV.

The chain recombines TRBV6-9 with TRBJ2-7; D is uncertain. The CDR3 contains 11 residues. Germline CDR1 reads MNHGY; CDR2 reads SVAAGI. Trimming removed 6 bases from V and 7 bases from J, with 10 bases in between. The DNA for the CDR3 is TGTGCCAGCAGCTACCACAATGAGCAGTACGTC. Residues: CASSYHNEQYV.

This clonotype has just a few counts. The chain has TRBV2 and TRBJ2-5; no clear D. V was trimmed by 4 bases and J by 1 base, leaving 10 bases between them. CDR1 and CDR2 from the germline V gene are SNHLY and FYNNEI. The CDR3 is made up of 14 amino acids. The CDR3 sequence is CASSVMSAQETQYF. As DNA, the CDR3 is TGTGCCAGCAGTGTAATGTCGGCCCAAGAGACCCAGTACTTC.

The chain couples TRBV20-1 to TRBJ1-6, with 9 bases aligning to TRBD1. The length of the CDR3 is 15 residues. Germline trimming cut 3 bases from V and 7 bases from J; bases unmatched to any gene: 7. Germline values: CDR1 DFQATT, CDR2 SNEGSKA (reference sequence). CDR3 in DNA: TGCAGTGCTAGGAGACAGGGGGGGACGAATTCACCCCTCCACTTT. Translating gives CSARRQGGTNSPLHF.

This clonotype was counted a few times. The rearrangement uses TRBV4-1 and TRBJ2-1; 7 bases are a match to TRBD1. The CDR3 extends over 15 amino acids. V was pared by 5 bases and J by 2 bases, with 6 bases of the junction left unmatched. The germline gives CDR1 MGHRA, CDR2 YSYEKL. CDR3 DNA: TGCGCCAGCAGCACCACAGGGGTAGCCTACAATGAGCAGTTCTTC. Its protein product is CASSTTGVAYNEQFF.

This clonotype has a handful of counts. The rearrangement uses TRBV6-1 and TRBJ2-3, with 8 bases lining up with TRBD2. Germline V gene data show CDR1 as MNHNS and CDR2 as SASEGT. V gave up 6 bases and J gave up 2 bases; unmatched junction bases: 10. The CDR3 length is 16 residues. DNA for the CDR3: TGTGCCAGCAGATCACATAGCGGGGACGTCACAGATACGCAGTATTTT. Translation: CASRSHSGDVTDTQYF.

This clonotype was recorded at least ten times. Written as DNA, the CDR3 is TGTGCCACCGATCCAGGGCTCATGGCCCACAATCAGCCCCAGCATTTT. The encoded protein is CATDPGLMAHNQPQHF. This rearrangement joins TRBV15 to TRBJ1-5, with TRBD1 as a possible D gene (5 bases). CDR3 length: 16 amino acids. V was trimmed by 8 bases and J by 3 bases, leaving 20 bases between them. The V gene's germline CDR1 is LNHNV and CDR2 YYDKDF (reference sequence).

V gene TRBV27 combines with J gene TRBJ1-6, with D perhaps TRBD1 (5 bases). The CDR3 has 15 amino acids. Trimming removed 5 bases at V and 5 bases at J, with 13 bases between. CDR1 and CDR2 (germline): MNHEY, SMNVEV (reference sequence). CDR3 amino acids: CASSNTTEHNSPLHF. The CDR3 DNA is TGTGCCAGCAGTAACACGACAGAGCATAATTCACCCCTCCACTTT.

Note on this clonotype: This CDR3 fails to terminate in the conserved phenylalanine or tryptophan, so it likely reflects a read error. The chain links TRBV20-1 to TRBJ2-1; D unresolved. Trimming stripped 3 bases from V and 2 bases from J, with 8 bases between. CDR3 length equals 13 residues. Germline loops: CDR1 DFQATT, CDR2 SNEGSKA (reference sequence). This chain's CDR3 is CSASKGTYNEQFL. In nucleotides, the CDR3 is TGCAGTGCTAGCAAGGGAACCTACAATGAGCAGTTCCTC.

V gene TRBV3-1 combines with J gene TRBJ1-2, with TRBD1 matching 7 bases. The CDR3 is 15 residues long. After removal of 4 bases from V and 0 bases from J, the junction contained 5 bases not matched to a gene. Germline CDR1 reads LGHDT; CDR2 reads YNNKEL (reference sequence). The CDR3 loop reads CASSPRDSSNYGYTF. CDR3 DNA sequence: TGTGCCAGCAGCCCCCGGGACAGCTCTAACTATGGCTACACCTTC.

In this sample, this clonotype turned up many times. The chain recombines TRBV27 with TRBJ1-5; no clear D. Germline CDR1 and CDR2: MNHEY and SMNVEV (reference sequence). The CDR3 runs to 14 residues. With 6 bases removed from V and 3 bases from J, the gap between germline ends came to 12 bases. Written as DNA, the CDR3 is TGTGCCAGCAGGGTAGGAGGATCCAATCAGCCCCAGCATTTT. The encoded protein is CASRVGGSNQPQHF.

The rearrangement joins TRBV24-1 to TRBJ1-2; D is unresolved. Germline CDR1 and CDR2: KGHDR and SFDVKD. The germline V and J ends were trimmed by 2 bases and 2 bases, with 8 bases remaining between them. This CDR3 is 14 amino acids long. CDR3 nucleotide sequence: TGTGCCACCAGTGATTCCCTGGGGAACTATGGCTACACCTTC. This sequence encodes CATSDSLGNYGYTF.

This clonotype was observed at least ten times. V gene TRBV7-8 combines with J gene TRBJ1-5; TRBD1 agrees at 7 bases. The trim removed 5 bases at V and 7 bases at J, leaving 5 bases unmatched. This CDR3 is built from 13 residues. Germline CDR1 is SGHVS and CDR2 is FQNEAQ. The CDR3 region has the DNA TGTGCCAGCAGCCTACGAGGGGGCCAGCCCCAGCATTTT. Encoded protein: CASSLRGGQPQHF.

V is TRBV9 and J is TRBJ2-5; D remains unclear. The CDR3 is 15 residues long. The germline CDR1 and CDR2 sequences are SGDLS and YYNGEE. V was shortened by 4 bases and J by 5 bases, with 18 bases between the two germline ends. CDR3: CASSPRSRDWETQYF. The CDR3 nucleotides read TGTGCCAGCAGCCCCCGTAGTAGGGATTGGGAGACCCAGTACTTC.

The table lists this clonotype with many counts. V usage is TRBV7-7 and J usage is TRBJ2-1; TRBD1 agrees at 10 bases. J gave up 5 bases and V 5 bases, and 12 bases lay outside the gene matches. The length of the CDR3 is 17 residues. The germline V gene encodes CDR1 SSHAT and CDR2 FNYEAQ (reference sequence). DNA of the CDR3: TGTGCCAGCAGCCCAAGAACCGGGACAGGGGCCCACAATGAGCAGTTCTTC. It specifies CASSPRTGTGAHNEQFF.

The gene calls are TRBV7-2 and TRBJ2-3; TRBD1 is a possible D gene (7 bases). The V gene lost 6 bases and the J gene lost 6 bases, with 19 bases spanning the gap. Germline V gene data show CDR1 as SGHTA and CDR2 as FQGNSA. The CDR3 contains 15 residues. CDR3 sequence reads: CASRRGATGSDTQYF. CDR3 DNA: TGTGCCAGCAGGCGGGGTGCGACAGGGTCTGATACGCAGTATTTT.

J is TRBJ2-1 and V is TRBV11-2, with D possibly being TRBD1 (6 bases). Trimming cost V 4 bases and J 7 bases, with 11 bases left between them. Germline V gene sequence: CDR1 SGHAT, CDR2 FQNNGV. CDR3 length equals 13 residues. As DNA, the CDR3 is TGTGCCAGCAGCTCTTCCACAGGGAATGAGCAGTTCTTC. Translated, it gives CASSSSTGNEQFF.

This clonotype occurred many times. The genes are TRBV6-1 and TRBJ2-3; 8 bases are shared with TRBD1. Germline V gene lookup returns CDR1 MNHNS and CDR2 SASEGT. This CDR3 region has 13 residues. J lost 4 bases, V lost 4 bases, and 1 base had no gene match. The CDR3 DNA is TGTGCCAGCAGTGGGACAGGGTCAGATACGCAGTATTTT. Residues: CASSGTGSDTQYF.

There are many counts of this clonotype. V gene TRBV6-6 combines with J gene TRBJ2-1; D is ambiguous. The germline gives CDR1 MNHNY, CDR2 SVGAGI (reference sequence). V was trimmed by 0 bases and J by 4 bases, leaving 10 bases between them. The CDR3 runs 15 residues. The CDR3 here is CASSYSGPRYNEQFF. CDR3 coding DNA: TGTGCCAGCAGTTACTCCGGCCCTAGGTACAATGAGCAGTTCTTC.

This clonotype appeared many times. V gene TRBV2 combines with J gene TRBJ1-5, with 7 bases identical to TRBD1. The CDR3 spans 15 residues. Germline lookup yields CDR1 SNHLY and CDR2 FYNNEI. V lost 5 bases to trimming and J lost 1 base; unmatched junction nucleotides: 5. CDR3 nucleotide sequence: TGTGCCAGCAGTATGGACAGGCCAAGCAATCAGCCCCAGCATTTT. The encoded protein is CASSMDRPSNQPQHF.

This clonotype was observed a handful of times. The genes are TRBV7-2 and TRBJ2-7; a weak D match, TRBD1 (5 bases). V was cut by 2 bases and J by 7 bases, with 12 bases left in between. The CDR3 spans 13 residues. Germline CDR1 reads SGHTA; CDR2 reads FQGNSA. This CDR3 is CASSLYGQGEQYV. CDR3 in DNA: TGTGCCAGCAGCTTATACGGACAAGGAGAGCAGTACGTC.